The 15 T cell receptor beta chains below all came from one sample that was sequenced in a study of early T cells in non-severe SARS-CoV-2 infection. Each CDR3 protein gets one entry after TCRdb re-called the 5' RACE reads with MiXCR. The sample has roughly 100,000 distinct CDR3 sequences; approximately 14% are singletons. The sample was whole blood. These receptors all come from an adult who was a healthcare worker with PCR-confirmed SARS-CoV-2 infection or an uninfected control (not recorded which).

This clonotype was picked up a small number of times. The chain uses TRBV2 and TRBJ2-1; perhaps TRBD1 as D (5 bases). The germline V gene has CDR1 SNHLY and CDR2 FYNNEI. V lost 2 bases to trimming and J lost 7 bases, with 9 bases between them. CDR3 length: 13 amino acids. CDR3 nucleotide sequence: TGTGCCAGCAGTGAAAACAGGCTTAATGAGCAGTTCTTC. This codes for CASSENRLNEQFF. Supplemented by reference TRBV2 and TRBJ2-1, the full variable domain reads EPEVTQTPSHQVTQMGQEVILRCVPISNHLYFYWYRQILGQKVEFLVSFYNNEISEKSEIFDDQFSVERPDGSNFTLKIRSTKLEDSAMYFCASSENRLNEQFFGPGTRLTVL.

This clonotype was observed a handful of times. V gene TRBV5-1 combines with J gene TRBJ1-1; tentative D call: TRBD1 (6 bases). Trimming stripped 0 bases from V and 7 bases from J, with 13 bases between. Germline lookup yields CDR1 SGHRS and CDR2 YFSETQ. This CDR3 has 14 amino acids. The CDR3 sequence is CASSLEGGSVEAFF. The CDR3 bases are TGCGCCAGCAGCTTGGAAGGGGGTTCGGTTGAAGCTTTCTTT.

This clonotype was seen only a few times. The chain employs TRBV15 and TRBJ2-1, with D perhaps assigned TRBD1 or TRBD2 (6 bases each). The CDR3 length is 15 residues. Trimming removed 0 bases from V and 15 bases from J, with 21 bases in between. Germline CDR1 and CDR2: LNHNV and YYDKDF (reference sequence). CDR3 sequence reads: CATSRETNTGAPPFF. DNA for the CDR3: TGTGCCACCAGCAGAGAAACCAATACGGGGGCCCCACCGTTCTTC.

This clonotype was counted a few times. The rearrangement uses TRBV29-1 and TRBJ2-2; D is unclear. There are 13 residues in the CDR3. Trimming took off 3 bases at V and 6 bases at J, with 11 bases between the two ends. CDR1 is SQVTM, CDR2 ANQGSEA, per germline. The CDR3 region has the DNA TGCAGCGTTGATAGTCTCCACGCCGGGGAGCTGTTTTTT. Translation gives CSVDSLHAGELFF.

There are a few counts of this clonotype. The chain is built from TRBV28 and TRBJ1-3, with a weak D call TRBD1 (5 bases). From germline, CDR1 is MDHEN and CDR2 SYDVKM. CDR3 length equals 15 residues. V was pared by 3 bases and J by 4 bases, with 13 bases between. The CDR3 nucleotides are TGTGCCAGCAGTTTGTCCGGGGCGCGGGGAAACACCATATATTTT. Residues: CASSLSGARGNTIYF.

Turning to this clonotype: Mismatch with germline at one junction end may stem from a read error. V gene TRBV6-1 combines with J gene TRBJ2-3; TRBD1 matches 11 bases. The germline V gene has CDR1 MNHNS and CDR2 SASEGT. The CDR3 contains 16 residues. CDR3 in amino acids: CACSEARGQGADTQYF. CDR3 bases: TGTGCCTGCAGTGAAGCGCGGGGACAGGGGGCAGATACGCAGTATTTT.

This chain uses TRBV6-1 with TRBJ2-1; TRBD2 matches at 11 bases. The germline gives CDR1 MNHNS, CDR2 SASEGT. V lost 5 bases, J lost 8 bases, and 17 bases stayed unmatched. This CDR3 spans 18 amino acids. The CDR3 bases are TGTGCCAGCAGTCCCTGGGGACTAGCGGTCACCCAAGGGGATGAGCAGTTCTTC. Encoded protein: CASSPWGLAVTQGDEQFF.

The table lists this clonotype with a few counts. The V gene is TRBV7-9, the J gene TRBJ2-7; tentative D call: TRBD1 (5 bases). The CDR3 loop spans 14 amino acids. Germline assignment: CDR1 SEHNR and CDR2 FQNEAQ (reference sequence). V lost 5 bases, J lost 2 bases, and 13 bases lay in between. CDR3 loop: CASSGWTRTYEQYF. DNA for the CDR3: TGTGCCAGCAGCGGATGGACACGAACCTACGAGCAGTACTTC.

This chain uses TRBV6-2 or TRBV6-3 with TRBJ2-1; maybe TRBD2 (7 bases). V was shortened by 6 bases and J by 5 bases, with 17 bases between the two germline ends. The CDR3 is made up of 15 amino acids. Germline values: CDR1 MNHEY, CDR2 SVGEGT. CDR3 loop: CASSITGGQHNEQFF. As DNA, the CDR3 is TGTGCCAGCAGCATCACCGGGGGGCAACACAATGAGCAGTTCTTC.

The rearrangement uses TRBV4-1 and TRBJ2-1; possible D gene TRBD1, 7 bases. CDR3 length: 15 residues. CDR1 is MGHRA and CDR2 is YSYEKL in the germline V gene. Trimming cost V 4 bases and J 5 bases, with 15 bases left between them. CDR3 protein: CASSPEEGAHNEQFF. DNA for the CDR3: TGCGCCAGCAGCCCCGAGGAGGGGGCACACAATGAGCAGTTCTTC.

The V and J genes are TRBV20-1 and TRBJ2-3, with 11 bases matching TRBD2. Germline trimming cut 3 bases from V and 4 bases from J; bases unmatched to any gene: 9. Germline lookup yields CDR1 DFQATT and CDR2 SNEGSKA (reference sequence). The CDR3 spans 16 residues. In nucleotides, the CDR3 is TGCAGTGCTAGGGACAACCTAGCGGGGGGATCAGATACGCAGTATTTT. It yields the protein CSARDNLAGGSDTQYF.

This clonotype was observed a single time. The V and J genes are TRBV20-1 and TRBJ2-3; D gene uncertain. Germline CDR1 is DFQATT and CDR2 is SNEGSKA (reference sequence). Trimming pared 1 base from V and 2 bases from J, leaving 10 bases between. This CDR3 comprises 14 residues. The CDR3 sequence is CSARAAYATDTQYF. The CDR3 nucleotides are TGCAGTGCTAGAGCCGCGTACGCCACAGATACGCAGTATTTT.

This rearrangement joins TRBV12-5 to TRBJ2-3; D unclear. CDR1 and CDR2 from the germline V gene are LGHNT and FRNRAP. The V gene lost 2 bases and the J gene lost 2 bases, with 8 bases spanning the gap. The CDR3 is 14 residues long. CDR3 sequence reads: CASGLQLSTDTQYF. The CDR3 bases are TGTGCTAGTGGTTTGCAACTATCCACAGATACGCAGTATTTT.

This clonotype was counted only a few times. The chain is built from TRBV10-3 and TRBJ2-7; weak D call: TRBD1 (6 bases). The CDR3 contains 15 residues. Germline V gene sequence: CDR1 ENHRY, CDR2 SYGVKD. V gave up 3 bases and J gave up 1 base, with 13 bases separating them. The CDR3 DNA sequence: TGTGCCATCAGTGACCCAGGGGTCGGGTCCTACGAGCAGTACTTC. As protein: CAISDPGVGSYEQYF.

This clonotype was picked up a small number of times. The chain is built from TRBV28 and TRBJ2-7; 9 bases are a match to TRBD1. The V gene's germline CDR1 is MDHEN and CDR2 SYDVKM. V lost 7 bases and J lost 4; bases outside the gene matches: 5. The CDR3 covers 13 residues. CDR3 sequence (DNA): TGTGCCAGCACCCGGACAGGGGAGTACGAGCAGTACTTC. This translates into CASTRTGEYEQYF.